This T cell receptor beta chain was documented in a study of T cell clonotyping in hematopoietic cell transplantation. General observations from the study: After transplant, recipient diversity fell while pathologically expanded clonotypes grew through day 180. Graft donor and pretransplant recipient Inverse Simpson Index values predicted broader posttransplant TCR diversity. At the given depth, recipient repertoires were over 95% de novo clonotypes.

CDR1 and CDR2 from the germline V gene are LGHNA and YNFKEQ. Germline trimming cut 0 bases from V and 5 bases from J; bases unmatched to any gene: 6. This CDR3 has 16 amino acids. Libraries were prepared by immunoSEQ multiplex PCR; TCRdb keeps only in-frame clonotypes and omits some of them. The sample holds around 17,000 clones, around 70% seen once. In regard to this clone: Its antigen remains unknown.

The TCR was taken from an older woman in good health. Some clones in this sample may be carry-over from other donors' samples. The sample was peripheral blood mononuclear cells. This chain connects TRBV4-2 to TRBJ1-4; TRBD1 matches 7 bases. CDR3 protein: CASSQDWGQQNEKLFF. In DNA form, the CDR3 reads TGTGCCAGCAGCCAAGATTGGGGACAGCAGAATGAAAAACTGTTTTTT.